This T cell receptor (beta chain) was identified in a study of blood T cell repertoires in COVID-19 (dated by TCRdb to 2018 to 2021). Background on the whole study: Collaborator samples came from the United States, Italy and Spain and covered acute and convalescent phases of COVID-19. The prospective study material was composed of cDNA or gDNA derived from T cells, B-cell-depleted T cells, or PBMCs. The dataset comprised deeply sampled blood TCRbeta repertoires from subjects exposed to, actively infected with, or recovered from COVID-19. The repertoires were made available in a free public database intended to serve as a resource for research on the immune response to SARS-CoV-2. Samples came from the ongoing ImmuneRACE study (first 160 participants) plus 1,254 subjects from 6 global collaborators. A de-identified subject ID, COVID-19 status, age in years and sex were almost always included in the sample metadata. HLA class I and class II types, where available, came from metadata supplied by the sample provider rather than from assay-based typing. Paper-wide results and their limitations: Clinical and demographic metadata were provided uncurated, with the amount varying by source and participant.

The CDR3 covers 13 residues, taking in both the cysteine and the phenylalanine. The entry retains the CDR3 DNA only, 39 bases that are in frame from base 1. Per the germline V gene (reference sequence), LNHNV is the CDR1 and YYDKDF is the CDR2. Unmatched junction bases come to 7, with V trimmed by 8 bases and J by 6 bases. The immunoSEQ Assay, a bias-controlled multiplex PCR, was used to amplify TCRbeta CDR3 regions from genomic DNA. Turning to the authors' computational methods: The number of nucleated cells in each sample was estimated by amplification of reference gene primers within the assay. Sequence reads were collapsed and filtered to measure the absolute abundance of every unique TCRbeta CDR3 rearrangement. For each sample, productive Simpson clonality was calculated by taking the square root of Simpson's diversity index across productive rearrangements. Held by TCRdb, this immuneACCESS table contains in-frame sequences only and omits some clones. Under half of the omission traces to an unresolved V gene where checked; the cause of the rest is unknown. V and J calls and clone size are given by that table; D and trimming were obtained from the DNA. Across this sample there are approximately 100,000 clones, with 85% seen only once. The top ten clonotypes cover 1.5% to 2% of the sample.

Collaborating institutions collected whole blood in K2EDTA tubes following their own protocols. For TCRbeta analysis, collaborator samples were shipped as frozen whole blood, as isolated PBMCs, or as DNA extracted from either sample type. Regarding this clone: What this receptor recognizes is not known. Qualities for individual bases were not recorded, and no much larger clone is one base off.

The receptor was isolated from a woman between 65 and 79 years old with active or convalescent COVID-19. The chain was built from TRBV15 and TRBJ1-5, and 7 junctional nucleotides match TRBD1. The sequencing input was peripheral blood. Here the CDR3 is given as CATQTDRAQPQHF. The base sequence is TGTGCCACCCAGACTGACAGGGCTCAGCCCCAGCATTTT.